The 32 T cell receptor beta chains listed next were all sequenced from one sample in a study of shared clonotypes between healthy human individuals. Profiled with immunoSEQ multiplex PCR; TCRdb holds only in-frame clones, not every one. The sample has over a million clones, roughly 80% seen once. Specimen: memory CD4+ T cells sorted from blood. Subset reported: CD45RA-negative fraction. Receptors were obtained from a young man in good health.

The CDR3 DNA reads TGTGCCAGCAGGTCATATACTGGGCAGCCCCAGCATTTT. Its translation is CASRSYTGQPQHF. The gene calls are TRBV27 and TRBJ1-5, with D unclear. In germline, CDR1 is MNHEY, CDR2 SMNVEV (reference sequence). Trimming removed 6 bases at V and 7 bases at J, with 13 bases between. The CDR3 has 13 amino acids.

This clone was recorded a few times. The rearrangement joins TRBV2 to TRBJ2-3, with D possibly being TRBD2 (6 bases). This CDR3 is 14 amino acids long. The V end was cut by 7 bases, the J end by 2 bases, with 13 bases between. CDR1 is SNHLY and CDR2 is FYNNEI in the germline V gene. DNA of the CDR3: TGTGCCAGCACTCGGAGGGTCACCACAGATACGCAGTATTTT. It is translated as CASTRRVTTDTQYF.

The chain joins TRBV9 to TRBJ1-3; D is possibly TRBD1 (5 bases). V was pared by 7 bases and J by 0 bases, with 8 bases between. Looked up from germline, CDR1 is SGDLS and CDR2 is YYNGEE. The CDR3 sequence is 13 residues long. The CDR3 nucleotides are TGTGCCAGCGGAACAGGCTCTGGAAACACCATATATTTT. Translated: CASGTGSGNTIYF.

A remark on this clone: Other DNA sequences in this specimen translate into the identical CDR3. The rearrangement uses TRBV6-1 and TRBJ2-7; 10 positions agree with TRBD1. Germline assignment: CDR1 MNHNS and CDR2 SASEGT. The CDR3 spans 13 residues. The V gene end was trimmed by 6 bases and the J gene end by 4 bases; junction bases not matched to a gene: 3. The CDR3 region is CASSRDRGYEQYF. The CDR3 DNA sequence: TGTGCCAGCAGCCGGGACAGGGGTTACGAGCAGTACTTC.

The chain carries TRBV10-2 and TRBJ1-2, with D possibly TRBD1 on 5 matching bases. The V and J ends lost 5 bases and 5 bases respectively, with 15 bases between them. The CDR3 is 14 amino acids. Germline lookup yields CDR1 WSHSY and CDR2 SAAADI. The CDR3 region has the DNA TGCGCCAGCAGTCCGGGACCGCTTAAGTATGGCTACACCTTC. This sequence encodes CASSPGPLKYGYTF.

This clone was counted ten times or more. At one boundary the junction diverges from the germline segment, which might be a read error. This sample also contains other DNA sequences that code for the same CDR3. The CDR3 region is CASSLSLADTQYF. The DNA of the CDR3 is TGTGCTAGCAGCTTGTCATTAGCAGATACGCAGTATTTT. The rearrangement uses TRBV7-7 and TRBJ2-3, with D uncertain. Germline-derived CDR1 and CDR2 are SSHAT and FNYEAQ (reference sequence). This CDR3 has 13 amino acids.

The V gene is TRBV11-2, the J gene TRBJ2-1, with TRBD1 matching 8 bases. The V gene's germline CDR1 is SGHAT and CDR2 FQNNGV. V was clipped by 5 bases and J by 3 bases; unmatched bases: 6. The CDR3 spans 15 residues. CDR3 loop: CASSPQGENYNEQFF. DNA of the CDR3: TGTGCCAGCAGCCCACAGGGGGAGAACTACAATGAGCAGTTCTTC.

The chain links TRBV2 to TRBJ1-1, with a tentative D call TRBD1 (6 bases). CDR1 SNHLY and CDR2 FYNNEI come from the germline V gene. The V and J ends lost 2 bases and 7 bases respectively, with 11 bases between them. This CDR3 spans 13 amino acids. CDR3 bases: TGTGCCAGCAGTGAAATGGGGGCCTTTGAAGCTTTCTTT. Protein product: CASSEMGAFEAFF. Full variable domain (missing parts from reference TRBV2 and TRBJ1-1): EPEVTQTPSHQVTQMGQEVILRCVPISNHLYFYWYRQILGQKVEFLVSFYNNEISEKSEIFDDQFSVERPDGSNFTLKIRSTKLEDSAMYFCASSEMGAFEAFFGQGTRLTVV.

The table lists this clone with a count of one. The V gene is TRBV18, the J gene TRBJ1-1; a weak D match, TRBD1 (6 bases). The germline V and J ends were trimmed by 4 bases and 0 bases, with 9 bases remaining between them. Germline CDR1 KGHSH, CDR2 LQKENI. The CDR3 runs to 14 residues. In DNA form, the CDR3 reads TGTGCCAGCTCACGACAGGTTATGAACACTGAAGCTTTCTTT. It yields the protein CASSRQVMNTEAFF.

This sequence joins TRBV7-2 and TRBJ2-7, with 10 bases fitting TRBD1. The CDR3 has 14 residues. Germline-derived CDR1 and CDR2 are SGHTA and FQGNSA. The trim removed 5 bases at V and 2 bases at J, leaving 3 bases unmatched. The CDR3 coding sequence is TGTGCCAGCAGCCCGGACAGGGGGGCCTACGAGCAGTACTTC. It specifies CASSPDRGAYEQYF.

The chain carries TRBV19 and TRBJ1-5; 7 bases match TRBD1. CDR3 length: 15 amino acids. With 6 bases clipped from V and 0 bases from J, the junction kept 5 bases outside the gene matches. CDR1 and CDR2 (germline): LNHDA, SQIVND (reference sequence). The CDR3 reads CASRDRSYSNQPQHF. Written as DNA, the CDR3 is TGTGCCAGTAGGGACAGGTCCTATAGCAATCAGCCCCAGCATTTT.

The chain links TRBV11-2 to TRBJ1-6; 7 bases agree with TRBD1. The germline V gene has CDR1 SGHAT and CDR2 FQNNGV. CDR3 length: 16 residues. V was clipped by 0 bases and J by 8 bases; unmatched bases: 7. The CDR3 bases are TGTGCCAGCAGCTTAGATATTGGACAGGCCCATTCACCCCTCCACTTT. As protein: CASSLDIGQAHSPLHF.

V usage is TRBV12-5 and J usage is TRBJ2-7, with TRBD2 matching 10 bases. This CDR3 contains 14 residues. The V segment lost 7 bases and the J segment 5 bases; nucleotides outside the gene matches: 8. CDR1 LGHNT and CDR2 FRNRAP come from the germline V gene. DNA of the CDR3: TGTGCTAGTGCCTATCTAGCGGGAGAAAACGAGCAGTACTTC. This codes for CASAYLAGENEQYF.

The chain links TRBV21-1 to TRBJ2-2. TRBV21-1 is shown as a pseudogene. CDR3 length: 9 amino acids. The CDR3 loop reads CASSNSLFF. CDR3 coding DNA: TGTGCCAGCAGCAATTCGCTGTTTTTT.

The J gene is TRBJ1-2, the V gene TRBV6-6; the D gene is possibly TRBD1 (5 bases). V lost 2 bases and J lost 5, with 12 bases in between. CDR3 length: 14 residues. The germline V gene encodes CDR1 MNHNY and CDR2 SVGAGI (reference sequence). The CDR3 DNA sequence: TGTGCCAGCAGTTACGGACGGGCAGGGTATGGCTACACCTTC. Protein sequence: CASSYGRAGYGYTF.

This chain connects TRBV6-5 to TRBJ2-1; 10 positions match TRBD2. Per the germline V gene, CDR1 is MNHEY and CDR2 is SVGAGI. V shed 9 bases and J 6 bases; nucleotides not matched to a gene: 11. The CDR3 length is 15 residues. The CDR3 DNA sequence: TGTGCCAGTTCACCGGGACTAGCGAGGAGCAATGAGCAGTTCTTC. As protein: CASSPGLARSNEQFF.

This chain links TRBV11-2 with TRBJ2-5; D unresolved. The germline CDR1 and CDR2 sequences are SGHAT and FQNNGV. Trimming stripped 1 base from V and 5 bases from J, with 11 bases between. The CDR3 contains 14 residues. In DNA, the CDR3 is TGTGCCAGCAGCTTAGGAAGTGGTGCTGAGACCCAGTACTTC. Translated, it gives CASSLGSGAETQYF.

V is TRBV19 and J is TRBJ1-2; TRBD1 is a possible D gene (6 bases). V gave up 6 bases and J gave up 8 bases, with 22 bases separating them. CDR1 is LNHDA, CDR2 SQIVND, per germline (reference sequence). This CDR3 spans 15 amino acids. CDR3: CASRAVGKGVGGYTF. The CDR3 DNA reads TGTGCCAGTAGAGCTGTCGGGAAGGGGGTAGGAGGCTACACCTTC.

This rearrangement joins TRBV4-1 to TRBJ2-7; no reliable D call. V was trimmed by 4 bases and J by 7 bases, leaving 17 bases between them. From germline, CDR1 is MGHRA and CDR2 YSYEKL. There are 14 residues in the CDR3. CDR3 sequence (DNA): TGCGCCAGCAGCCTCGACGTTAACGTTAGAGAGCAGTACTTC. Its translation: CASSLDVNVREQYF.

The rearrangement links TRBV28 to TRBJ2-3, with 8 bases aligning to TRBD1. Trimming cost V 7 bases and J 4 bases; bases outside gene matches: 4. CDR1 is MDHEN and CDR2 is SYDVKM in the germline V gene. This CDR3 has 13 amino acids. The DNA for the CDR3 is TGTGCCAGCAAAATGACAGGGGCAGATACGCAGTATTTT. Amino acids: CASKMTGADTQYF.

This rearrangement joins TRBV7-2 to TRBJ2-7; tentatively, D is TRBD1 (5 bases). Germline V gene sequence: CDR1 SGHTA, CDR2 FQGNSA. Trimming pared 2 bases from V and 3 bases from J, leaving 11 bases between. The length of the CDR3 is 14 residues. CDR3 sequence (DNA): TGTGCCAGCAGCTTACGACAGAATTTCTACGAGCAGTACTTC. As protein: CASSLRQNFYEQYF. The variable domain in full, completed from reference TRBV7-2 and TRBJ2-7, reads GAGVSQSPSNKVTEKGKDVELRCDPISGHTALYWYRQSLGQGLEFLIYFQGNSAPDKSGLPSDRFSAERTGGSVSTLTIQRTQQEDSAVYLCASSLRQNFYEQYFGPGTRLTVT.

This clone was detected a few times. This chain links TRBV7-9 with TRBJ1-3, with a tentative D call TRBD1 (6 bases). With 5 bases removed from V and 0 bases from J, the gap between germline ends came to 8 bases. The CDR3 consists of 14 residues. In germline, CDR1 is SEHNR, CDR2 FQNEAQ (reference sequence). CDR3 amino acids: CASSPDSSGNTIYF. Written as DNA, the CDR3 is TGTGCCAGCAGCCCGGACAGCTCTGGAAACACCATATATTTT.

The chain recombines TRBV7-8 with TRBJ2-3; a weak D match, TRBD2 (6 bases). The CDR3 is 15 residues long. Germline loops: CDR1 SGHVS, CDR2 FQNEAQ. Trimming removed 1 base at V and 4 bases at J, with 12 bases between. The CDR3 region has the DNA TGTGCCAGCAGCTTAGGGGCTAGCGCCCCAGATACGCAGTATTTT. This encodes CASSLGASAPDTQYF.

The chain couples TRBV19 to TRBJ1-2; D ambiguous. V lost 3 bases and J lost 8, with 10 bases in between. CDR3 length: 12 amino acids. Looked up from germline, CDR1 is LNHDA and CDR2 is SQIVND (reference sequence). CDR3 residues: CASSITGRGYTF. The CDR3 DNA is TGTGCCAGTAGTATTACGGGGAGAGGCTACACCTTC.

The CDR3 bases are TGTGCCAGCAGTGATGGTAGACAGGGGGCGATCTACGAGCAGTACTTC. Amino acids: CASSDGRQGAIYEQYF. The J gene is TRBJ2-7, the V gene TRBV28; TRBD1 agrees at 10 bases. Germline lookup yields CDR1 MDHEN and CDR2 SYDVKM. V trimming: 5 bases; J trimming: 3 bases; junction bases outside the gene matches: 10. The length of the CDR3 is 16 residues.

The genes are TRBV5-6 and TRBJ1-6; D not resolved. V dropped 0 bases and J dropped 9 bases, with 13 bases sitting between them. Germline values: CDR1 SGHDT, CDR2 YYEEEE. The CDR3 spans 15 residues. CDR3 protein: CASSLGPAVISPLHF. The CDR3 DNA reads TGTGCCAGCAGCTTGGGGCCGGCGGTGATTTCACCCCTCCACTTT.

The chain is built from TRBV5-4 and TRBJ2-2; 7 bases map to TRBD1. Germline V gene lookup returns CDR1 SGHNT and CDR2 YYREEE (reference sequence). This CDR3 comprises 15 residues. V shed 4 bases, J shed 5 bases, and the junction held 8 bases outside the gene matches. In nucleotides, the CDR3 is TGTGCCAGCAGCCACGCGGACAGGAAAACCGGGGAGCTGTTTTTT. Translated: CASSHADRKTGELFF.

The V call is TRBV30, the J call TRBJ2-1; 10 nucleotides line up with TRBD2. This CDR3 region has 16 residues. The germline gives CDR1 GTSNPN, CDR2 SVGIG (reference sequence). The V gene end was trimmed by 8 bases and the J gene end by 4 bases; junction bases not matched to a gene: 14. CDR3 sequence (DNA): TGTGCCCATAAAACATCAAAGCGGGAGGGGTACAATGAGCAGTTCTTC. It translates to CAHKTSKREGYNEQFF.

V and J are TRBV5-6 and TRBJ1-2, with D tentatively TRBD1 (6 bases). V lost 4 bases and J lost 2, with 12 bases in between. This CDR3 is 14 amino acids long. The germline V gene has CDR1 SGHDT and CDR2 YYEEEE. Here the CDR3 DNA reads TGTGCCAGCAGCGTAGACAGGAGGAACTATGGCTACACCTTC. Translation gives CASSVDRRNYGYTF. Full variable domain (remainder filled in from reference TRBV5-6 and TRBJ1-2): DAGVTQSPTHLIKTRGQQVTLRCSPKSGHDTVSWYQQALGQGPQFIFQYYEEEERQRGNFPDRFSGHQFPNYSSELNVNALLLGDSALYLCASSVDRRNYGYTFGSGTRLTVV.

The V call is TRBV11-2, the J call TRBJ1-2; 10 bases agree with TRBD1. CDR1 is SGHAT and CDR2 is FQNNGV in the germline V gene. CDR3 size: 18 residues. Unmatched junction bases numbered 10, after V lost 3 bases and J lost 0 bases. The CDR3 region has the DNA TGTGCCAGCAGCTTGGACCGGACAGGGGGACCCCCTAACTATGGCTACACCTTC. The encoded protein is CASSLDRTGGPPNYGYTF.

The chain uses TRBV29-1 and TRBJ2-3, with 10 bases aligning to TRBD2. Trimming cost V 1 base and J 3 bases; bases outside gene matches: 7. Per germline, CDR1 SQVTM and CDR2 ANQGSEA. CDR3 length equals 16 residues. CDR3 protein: CSVEASSGRRTDTQYF. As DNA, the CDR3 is TGCAGCGTTGAAGCTAGTAGCGGGAGGAGGACAGATACGCAGTATTTT.

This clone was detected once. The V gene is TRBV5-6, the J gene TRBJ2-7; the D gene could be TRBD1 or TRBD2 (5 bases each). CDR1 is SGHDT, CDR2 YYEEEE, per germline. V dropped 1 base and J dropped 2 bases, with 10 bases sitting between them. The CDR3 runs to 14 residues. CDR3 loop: CASSLWGNPYEQYF. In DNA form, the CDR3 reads TGTGCCAGCAGCTTGTGGGGGAACCCCTACGAGCAGTACTTC.